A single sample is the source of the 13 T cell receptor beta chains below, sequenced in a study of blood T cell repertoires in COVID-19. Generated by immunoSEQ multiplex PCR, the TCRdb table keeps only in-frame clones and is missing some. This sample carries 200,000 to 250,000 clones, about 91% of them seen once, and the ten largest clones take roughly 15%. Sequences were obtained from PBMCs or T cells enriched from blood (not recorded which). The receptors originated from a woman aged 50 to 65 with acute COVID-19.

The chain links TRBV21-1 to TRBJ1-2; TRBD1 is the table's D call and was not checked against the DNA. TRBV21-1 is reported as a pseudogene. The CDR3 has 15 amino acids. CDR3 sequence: CASSGDRGMGYGYTF. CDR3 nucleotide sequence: TGTGCCAGCAGCGGGGACAGGGGTATGGGCTATGGCTACACCTTC.

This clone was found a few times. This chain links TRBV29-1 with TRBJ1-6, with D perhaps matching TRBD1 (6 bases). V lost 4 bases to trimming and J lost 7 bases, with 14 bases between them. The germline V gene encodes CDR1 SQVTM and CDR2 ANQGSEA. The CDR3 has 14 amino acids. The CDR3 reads CSVAVTGTNSPLHF. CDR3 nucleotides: TGCAGCGTTGCCGTCACAGGGACAAATTCACCCCTCCACTTT.

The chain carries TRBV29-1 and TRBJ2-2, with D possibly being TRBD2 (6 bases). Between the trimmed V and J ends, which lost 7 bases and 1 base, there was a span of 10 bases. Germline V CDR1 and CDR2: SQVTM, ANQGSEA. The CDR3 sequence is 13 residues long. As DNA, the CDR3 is TGCAGCGCCCCGGGACTGAACACCGGGGAGCTGTTTTTT. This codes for CSAPGLNTGELFF.

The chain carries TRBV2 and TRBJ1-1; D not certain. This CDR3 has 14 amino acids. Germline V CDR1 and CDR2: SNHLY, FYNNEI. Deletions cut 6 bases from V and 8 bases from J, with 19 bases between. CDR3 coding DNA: TGTGCCAGCAGCCCTTTGGCTCCCTTACCCGAAGCTTTCTTT. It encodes CASSPLAPLPEAFF.

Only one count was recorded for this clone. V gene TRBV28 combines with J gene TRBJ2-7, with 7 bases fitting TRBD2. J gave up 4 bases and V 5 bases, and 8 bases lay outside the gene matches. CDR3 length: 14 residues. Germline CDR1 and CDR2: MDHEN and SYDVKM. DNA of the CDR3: TGTGCCAGCAGTACCGCCGGGACTACATACGAGCAGTACTTC. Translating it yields CASSTAGTTYEQYF.

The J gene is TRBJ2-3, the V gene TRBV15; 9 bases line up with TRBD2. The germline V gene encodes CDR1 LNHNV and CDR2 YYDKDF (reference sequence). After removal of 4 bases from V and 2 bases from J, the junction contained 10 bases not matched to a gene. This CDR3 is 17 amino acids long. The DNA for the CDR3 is TGTGCCACCAGCAAGAGGGTGACTAGCGGAAACACAGATACGCAGTATTTT. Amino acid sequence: CATSKRVTSGNTDTQYF.

The CDR3 here is CASSYTGGGNTIYF. The CDR3 DNA sequence: TGTGCCAGCAGTTATACAGGGGGAGGAAACACCATATATTTT. V usage is TRBV7-9 and J usage is TRBJ1-3, with 8 bases lining up with TRBD1. The CDR3 runs to 14 residues. Germline V lookup: CDR1 SEHNR, CDR2 FQNEAQ (reference sequence). V shed 6 bases and J 4 bases; nucleotides not matched to a gene: 5.

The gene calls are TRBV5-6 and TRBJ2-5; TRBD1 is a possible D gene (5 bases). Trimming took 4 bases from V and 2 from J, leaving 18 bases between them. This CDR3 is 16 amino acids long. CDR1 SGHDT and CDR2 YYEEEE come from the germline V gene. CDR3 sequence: CASSGMRTPFQETQYF. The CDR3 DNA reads TGTGCCAGCAGCGGAATGAGGACACCTTTTCAAGAGACCCAGTACTTC.

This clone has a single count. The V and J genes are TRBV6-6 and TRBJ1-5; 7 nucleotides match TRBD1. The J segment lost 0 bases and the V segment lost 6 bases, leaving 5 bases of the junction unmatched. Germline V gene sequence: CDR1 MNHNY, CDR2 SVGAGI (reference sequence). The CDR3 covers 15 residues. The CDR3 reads CASSDREYSNQPQHF. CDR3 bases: TGTGCCAGCAGCGACAGGGAGTATAGCAATCAGCCCCAGCATTTT.

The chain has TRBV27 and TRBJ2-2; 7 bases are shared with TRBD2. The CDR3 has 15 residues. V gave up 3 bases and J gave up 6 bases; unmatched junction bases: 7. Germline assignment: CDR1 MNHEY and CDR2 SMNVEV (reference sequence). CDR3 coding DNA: TGTGCCAGCAGTTTGGGAGGGGCCCGTCCCGGGGAGCTGTTTTTT. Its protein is CASSLGGARPGELFF.

The CDR3 sequence is CASSFLAGGRETQYF. CDR3 nucleotide sequence: TGTGCCAGCAGTTTCCTAGCGGGAGGAAGGGAGACCCAGTACTTC. This chain joins TRBV28 and TRBJ2-5; 11 positions agree with TRBD2. With 3 bases clipped from V and 5 bases from J, the junction kept 5 bases outside the gene matches. The germline V gene has CDR1 MDHEN and CDR2 SYDVKM. This CDR3 is built from 15 residues.

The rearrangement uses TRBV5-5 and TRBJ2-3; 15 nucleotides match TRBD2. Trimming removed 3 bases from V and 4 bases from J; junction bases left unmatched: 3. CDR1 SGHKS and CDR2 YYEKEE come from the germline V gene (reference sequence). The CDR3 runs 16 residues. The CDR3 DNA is TGTGCCAGCAGCTCCGGACTAGCGGGAGGGTCAGATACGCAGTATTTT. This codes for CASSSGLAGGSDTQYF.

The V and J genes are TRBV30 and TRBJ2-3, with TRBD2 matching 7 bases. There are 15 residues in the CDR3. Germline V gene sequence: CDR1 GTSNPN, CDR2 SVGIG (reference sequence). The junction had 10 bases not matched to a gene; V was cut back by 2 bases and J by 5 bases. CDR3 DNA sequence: TGTGCCTGGAGTTGGGGGGGAGGGCCAATAGATACGCAGTATTTT. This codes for CAWSWGGGPIDTQYF.